This T cell receptor beta chain derives from a study of CD8+ T cells in alopecia areata. Whole-study findings and limits: Mice showed clearer TCR sharing than patients did, a gap that was possibly HLA-related. Lesional scalp, notably in alopecia totalis/universalis, had clonality above that of normal scalp.

Isolated RNA was reverse transcribed into cDNA used as the sequencing template. Using immunoSEQ multiplex PCR, the repertoire was profiled, and TCRdb retains in-frame clones only, with some absent. Among 130,000 or so clones, approximately 49% were seen once, and the ten largest hold around a sixth. The ends were cut back, 2 bases at V and 8 bases at J, with 16 bases in the middle. The CDR3 extends over 15 amino acids. CDR1 GTSNPN and CDR2 SVGIG come from the germline V gene (reference sequence). This clone has a handful of counts. Its cognate antigen is unknown. Obtained from alopecia areata patients were lesional scalp punch biopsies along with peripheral blood. It was from PBMCs that CD4+ and CD8+ T cells were sorted.

The receptor was isolated from a human donor with alopecia areata. This sequence joins TRBV30 and TRBJ1-6; TRBD1 is a possible D gene (5 bases). The sequences come from CD8+ T cells sorted from blood, collected at week 0. The CDR3 sequence: CAWSPTGGGDSPLHF. The CDR3 nucleotides read TGTGCCTGGAGTCCGACCGGGGGTGGGGATTCACCCCTCCACTTT.